This T cell receptor beta chain was captured in a study of long-term antiretroviral therapy in people with HIV. Findings of the study overall: Post-ART, diversity grew, though it stayed under transplant donor control levels. The clones with expansion before ART were dominant in the repertoire at all time points. Records did not include ART adherence, viral resistance or therapy changes. Older ART regimens were possibly in use when the blood was collected between about 2004 and 2018.

This CDR3 has 13 residues. Trimming shortened V by 2 bases and J by 8 bases, and 11 bases separated the two germline ends. CDR1 SGHDT and CDR2 YYEEEE come from the germline V gene. Points on this clone: Its antigen is not known.

Investigators performed immunoSEQ version v3.0 at survey level. Assay used: immunoSEQ multiplex PCR; TCRdb lists only in-frame clones, some missing. Of about 41,000 clones in the sample, about 95% are singletons; the top ten hold 2% to 2.5%. This TCR derives from a man aged 25 to 45 with HIV. The material was unsorted PBMCs, obtained just over 9 years after starting antiretroviral therapy. The chain has TRBV5-6 and TRBJ2-1; D uncertain. The CDR3 reads CASSLGRGDEQFF. The CDR3 DNA reads TGTGCCAGCAGCTTAGGCCGTGGGGATGAGCAGTTCTTC.